The 4 T cell receptor beta chains given below trace back to one sample, sequenced in a study of CD8 T cells in Susac syndrome. Random hexamers were used to reverse transcribe 0.5 to 1 ug of RNA. TCRdb passed the immunoSEQ multiplex PCR reads through MiXCR, listing each CDR3 protein once. This table has approximately 200,000 distinct CDR3 sequences, 90% to 95% appearing once. Sequenced input: CD4+ T cells from PBMCs. The source of these receptors is a human donor with multiple sclerosis.

The chain employs TRBV15 and TRBJ1-2, with D perhaps matching TRBD1 (5 bases). Trimming left V 3 bases short and J 5 bases short, with 16 bases between. The CDR3 is 15 residues long. Per the germline V gene, CDR1 is LNHNV and CDR2 is YYDKDF (reference sequence). CDR3 coding DNA: TGTGCCACCAGCAGGGTTTTAGACAGCTGTTATGGCTACACCTTC. It specifies CATSRVLDSCYGYTF.

The CDR3 loop is CASNGQGNFGYTF. The CDR3 nucleotides read TGTGCCAGCAACGGACAGGGGAATTTCGGCTACACCTTC. The chain combines TRBV9 with TRBJ1-2, with 9 bases matching TRBD1. V dropped 6 bases and J dropped 8; count of bases not matched to a gene: 8. Germline CDR1 and CDR2: SGDLS and YYNGEE. The CDR3 sequence is 13 residues long.

This clonotype has a single count. The CDR3 region has the DNA TGCGCCAGCAGCTTGTTAACAGACGACACCGGGGAGCTGTTTTTT. This gives the protein CASSLLTDDTGELFF. V usage is TRBV5-1 and J usage is TRBJ2-2; D not resolved. Per germline, CDR1 SGHRS and CDR2 YFSETQ. The CDR3 runs 15 residues. The V gene lost 1 base and the J gene lost 3 bases, with 10 bases spanning the gap.

The gene calls are TRBV27 and TRBJ1-6; maybe TRBD1 (5 bases). V lost 4 bases and J 7 bases, leaving 20 bases between the germline ends. Per germline, CDR1 MNHEY and CDR2 SMNVEV (reference sequence). The CDR3 sequence is 17 residues long. The CDR3 region is CASSWFSVTAGNSPLHF. The CDR3 region has the DNA TGTGCCAGCAGTTGGTTTTCTGTGACAGCGGGGAATTCACCCCTCCACTTT.